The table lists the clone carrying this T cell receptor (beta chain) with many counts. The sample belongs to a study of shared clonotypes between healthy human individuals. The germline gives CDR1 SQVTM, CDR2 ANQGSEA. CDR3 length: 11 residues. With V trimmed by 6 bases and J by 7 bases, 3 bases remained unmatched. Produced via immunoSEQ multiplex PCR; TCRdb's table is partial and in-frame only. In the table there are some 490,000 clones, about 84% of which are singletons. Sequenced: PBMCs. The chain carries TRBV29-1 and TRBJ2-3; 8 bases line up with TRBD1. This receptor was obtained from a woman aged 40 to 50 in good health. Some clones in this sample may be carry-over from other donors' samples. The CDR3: CSVDRGYTQYF. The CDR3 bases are TGCAGCGTAGACAGGGGTTATACGCAGTATTTT.